A selection of T cell receptor beta chains follows, all from one sample in a study of T-cell reconstitution after alpha-beta-depleted transplantation in children. TCRdb used MiXCR to reprocess the PCR reads, holding one entry per CDR3 protein. The sample has 300,000 to 400,000 distinct CDR3 sequences, around 25% seen once. Sequencing was performed on PBMCs, mostly from graft donor cells, taken 180 days after TCRalphabeta/CD19-depleted stem cell transplant. All receptors come from a male patient aged 5 to 17 who had a stem cell transplant for acute lymphoblastic leukemia, so the T cells may come from the graft donor. The CDR3 runs from the conserved cysteine through the conserved F or W. D genes are given only for firm matches. Clone size, where shown, is once, few, many, or a class for clones that have expanded.

V: TRBV5-1
J: TRBJ2-7
size: .
D: TRBD2
DNA: TGCGCCAGCAGCTTGGAAAGCGGGAGCTCCTACGAGCAGTACTTC
CDR3: CASSLESGSSYEQYF

V: TRBV5-8
J: TRBJ2-7
size: few
D: .
DNA: TGTGCCAGCAGCTTGCCCCCGGACAGTGGAGGATCCTACGAGCAGTACTTC
CDR3: CASSLPPDSGGSYEQYF

V: TRBV10-3
J: TRBJ1-1
size: few
D: .
DNA: TGTGCCATCAGTGTAGGGGGTTTCGACACTGAAGCTTTCTTT
CDR3: CAISVGGFDTEAFF

V: TRBV18
J: TRBJ1-2
size: few
D: TRBD1
DNA: TGTGCCAGCTCACCAGAGGGACAGGGGACAAACTATGGCTACACCTTC
CDR3: CASSPEGQGTNYGYTF

V: TRBV7-6
J: TRBJ2-5
size: .
D: .
DNA: TGTGCCAGCACCCGAGCAGGCTTCATCCAAGAGACCCAGTACTTC
CDR3: CASTRAGFIQETQYF

V: TRBV7-3
J: TRBJ2-2
size: few
D: TRBD2
DNA: TGTGCCAGCAGCTTAACACGGGAGGCCGGGGAGCTGTTTTTT
CDR3: CASSLTREAGELFF

V: TRBV7-3
J: TRBJ2-3
size: .
D: TRBD1
DNA: TGTGCCAGCAGCTTAACCCATAGGGGGCCTAGCACAGATACGCAGTATTTT
CDR3: CASSLTHRGPSTDTQYF

V: TRBV29-1
J: TRBJ2-2
size: many
D: .
DNA: TGCAGCGTTGCCGCAGGAGTCGGGGAGCTGTTTTTT
CDR3: CSVAAGVGELFF

V: TRBV18
J: TRBJ2-1
size: few
D: TRBD2
DNA: TGTGCCAGCTCACCCCGGTTAGCGGGAGGAAATGAGCAGTTCTTC
CDR3: CASSPRLAGGNEQFF

V: TRBV25-1
J: TRBJ1-1
size: .
D: .
DNA: TGTGCCAGCAGTGAATTAGGATTGGACACTGAAGCTTTCTTT
CDR3: CASSELGLDTEAFF

V: TRBV12-3/TRBV12-4
J: TRBJ2-5
size: few
D: .
DNA: TGTGCCAGCAGTTTACGGGGCGGACGAGTGATCCAGTACTTC
CDR3: CASSLRGGRVIQYF

V: TRBV9
J: TRBJ1-2
size: .
D: .
DNA: TGTGCCAGCAGCGGACAAAGGGGCTATGGCTACACCTTC
CDR3: CASSGQRGYGYTF

V: TRBV6-5
J: TRBJ1-1
size: .
D: .
DNA: TGTGCCAGCAGTTACCGGGAGAGGGCTTTTGCTGTCCCGAACGCTTTCTTT
CDR3: CASSYRERAFAVPNAFF

V: TRBV7-2
J: TRBJ2-2
size: .
D: .
DNA: TGTGCCAGCAGCCGGTTTCCCGGGGAGCTGTTTTTT
CDR3: CASSRFPGELFF

V: TRBV7-3
J: TRBJ2-3
size: .
D: .
DNA: TGTGCCAGCAGCAATAGCGGCATTAGCACAGATACGCAGTATTTT
CDR3: CASSNSGISTDTQYF

V: TRBV14
J: TRBJ1-4
size: few
D: .
DNA: TGTGCCAGCAGCCTACAGGCGTCAACTAATGAAAAACTGTTTTTT
CDR3: CASSLQASTNEKLFF

V: TRBV21-1
J: TRBJ2-1
size: many
D: .
DNA: TGTGCCAGCAGCAAGACTAGCCCCTACAATGAGCAGTTCTTC
CDR3: CASSKTSPYNEQFF

V: TRBV21-1
J: TRBJ2-1
size: few
D: .
DNA: TGTGCCAGCAGCTCCCGGGACAGGGGACGCAATGAGCAGTTCTTC
CDR3: CASSSRDRGRNEQFF

V: TRBV15
J: TRBJ2-7
size: .
D: .
DNA: TGTGCCACCAGCAGAGTGGCACAGATCCGCAACGAGCAGTACTTC
CDR3: CATSRVAQIRNEQYF

V: TRBV4-1
J: TRBJ2-1
size: .
D: .
DNA: TGCGCCAGCAGCCGCAGATCCCTAAGCTCCTACAATGAGCAGTTCTTC
CDR3: CASSRRSLSSYNEQFF

V: TRBV4-1
J: TRBJ2-2
size: few
D: TRBD1
DNA: TGCGCCAGCAGCCATATCGACAGGGTTGTCACCGGGGAGCTGTTTTTT
CDR3: CASSHIDRVVTGELFF

V: TRBV20-1
J: TRBJ1-5
size: many
D: .
DNA: TGCAGTGCTAGTCCGGTTCAATCGGCCCAGCATTTT
CDR3: CSASPVQSAQHF

V: TRBV9
J: TRBJ1-2
size: .
D: .
DNA: TGTGCCAGCAGCGTAGGGGATAACTATGGCTACACCTTC
CDR3: CASSVGDNYGYTF

V: TRBV9
J: TRBJ1-1
size: .
D: .
DNA: TGTGCCAGCAGCGGTCGACAGGAGGGGAACACTGAAGCTTTCTTT
CDR3: CASSGRQEGNTEAFF

V: TRBV12-3/TRBV12-4
J: TRBJ2-3
size: few
D: .
DNA: TGTGCCAGCAGTTTGCTGGGGGCGTCGAATACGCAGTATTTT
CDR3: CASSLLGASNTQYF

V: TRBV11-2
J: TRBJ1-1
size: few
D: TRBD1
DNA: TGTGCCAGCAGCTTAGCCCTTTGGACAGGGGAGTTAGAAGCTTTCTTT
CDR3: CASSLALWTGELEAFF

V: TRBV4-1
J: TRBJ1-5
size: few
D: TRBD1
DNA: TGCGCCAGCAGCCAAGATGGGCAGGGGGCTTCCTATCAGCCCCAGCATTTT
CDR3: CASSQDGQGASYQPQHF

V: TRBV18
J: TRBJ1-6
size: .
D: .
DNA: TGTGCCAGCTCACCACCGAGGCAGGGCCACCTCCACTTT
CDR3: CASSPPRQGHLHF

V: TRBV24-1
J: TRBJ1-5
size: .
D: TRBD1
DNA: TGTGCCACCAGTTCCAACAGGGGTGGCAATCAGCCCCAGCATTTT
CDR3: CATSSNRGGNQPQHF

V: TRBV5-5
J: TRBJ1-1
size: few
D: TRBD1
DNA: TGTGCCAGCAGCACCGACAGGGTTAGGACTGAAGCTTTCTTT
CDR3: CASSTDRVRTEAFF

V: TRBV5-1
J: TRBJ1-2
size: .
D: .
DNA: TGCGCCAGCAGCCCCGGAGCAGGGTACTATGGCTACACCTTC
CDR3: CASSPGAGYYGYTF

V: TRBV5-1
J: TRBJ1-1
size: .
D: .
DNA: TGCGCCAGCAGCACACCTCGGACCCCACGGGCTTTCTTT
CDR3: CASSTPRTPRAFF

V: TRBV7-8
J: TRBJ1-1
size: .
D: .
DNA: TGTGCCAGCAGCCCCCGGAGGCTGAACACTGAAGCTTTCTTT
CDR3: CASSPRRLNTEAFF

V: TRBV5-1
J: TRBJ1-1
size: .
D: .
DNA: TGCGCCAGCAGCCCCAGGGGTTCCTCGAACACTGAAGCTTTCTTT
CDR3: CASSPRGSSNTEAFF

V: TRBV10-3
J: TRBJ1-1
size: few
D: .
DNA: TGTGCCATCAGTCCCAGGGACCTGAACACTGAAGCTTTCTTT
CDR3: CAISPRDLNTEAFF

V: TRBV11-2
J: TRBJ2-5
size: few
D: TRBD1
DNA: TGTGCCAGCAGCCTCGGGACAGCCCAAGAGACCCAGTACTTC
CDR3: CASSLGTAQETQYF

V: TRBV29-1
J: TRBJ2-1
size: many
D: .
DNA: TGCAGCGTTTGGATACTAGTCTGGACCTACAATGAGCAGTTCTTC
CDR3: CSVWILVWTYNEQFF

V: TRBV3-1
J: TRBJ2-3
size: few
D: TRBD2
DNA: TGTGCCAGCAGCCAAGTAGCTAGCGGGAGGACAGATACGCAGTATTTT
CDR3: CASSQVASGRTDTQYF

V: TRBV3-1
J: TRBJ2-2
size: .
D: .
DNA: TGTGCCAGCAGCCAAGATGGGCCCGGGGAGCTGTTTTTT
CDR3: CASSQDGPGELFF

V: TRBV4-2
J: TRBJ1-2
size: few
D: .
DNA: TGTGCCAGCAGCCAAGGGGGGTTTAACTATGGCTACACCTTC
CDR3: CASSQGGFNYGYTF

V: TRBV15
J: TRBJ1-5
size: few
D: TRBD1
DNA: TGTGCCACCCGTACGGACAGGGGCAATCAGCCCCAGCATTTT
CDR3: CATRTDRGNQPQHF

V: TRBV5-1
J: TRBJ2-3
size: few
D: TRBD2
DNA: TGCGCCAGCAGCTTGGTTAGCGGGAGGCGTATCACAGATACGCAGTATTTT
CDR3: CASSLVSGRRITDTQYF

V: TRBV10-2
J: TRBJ2-3
size: few
D: TRBD2
DNA: TGCGCCAGCAGTGAGTCCACTAGCGGGAGGATTCCTACGCAGTATTTT
CDR3: CASSESTSGRIPTQYF

V: TRBV7-3
J: TRBJ2-4
size: few
D: .
DNA: TGTGCCAGCAGCTTAACGTTGAGCTCAGGGGCGTACTTC
CDR3: CASSLTLSSGAYF

V: TRBV7-3
J: TRBJ2-5
size: few
D: .
DNA: TGTGCCAGCAGCTTCGGGACCGAGATCGCCTCCTTC
CDR3: CASSFGTEIASF

V: TRBV29-1
J: TRBJ1-2
size: few
D: .
DNA: TGCAGCGTTGGGGGGAACTATGGCTACACCTTC
CDR3: CSVGGNYGYTF

V: TRBV20-1
J: TRBJ1-2
size: few
D: .
DNA: TGCAGTGCCCACGGACAGCGGTTATATGGCTACACCTTC
CDR3: CSAHGQRLYGYTF

V: TRBV12-3/TRBV12-4
J: TRBJ1-4
size: .
D: .
DNA: TGTGCCAGCAGCCCCTTCTGGGGGGATGAAAAACTGTTTTTT
CDR3: CASSPFWGDEKLFF

V: TRBV12-5
J: TRBJ1-1
size: .
D: .
DNA: TGTGCTAGTGGGTATTGGGTTACGACTGAAGCTTTCTTT
CDR3: CASGYWVTTEAFF

V: TRBV10-3
J: TRBJ2-1
size: .
D: TRBD2
DNA: TGTGCCATCAGTGCGGTAGGCGGGAGTAATTACAATGAGCAGTTCTTC
CDR3: CAISAVGGSNYNEQFF

V: TRBV5-1
J: TRBJ2-7
size: .
D: .
DNA: TGCGCCAGCAGCTTGGATCTTCAAGTCTACGAGCAGTACTTC
CDR3: CASSLDLQVYEQYF

V: TRBV20-1
J: TRBJ2-2
size: .
D: TRBD2
DNA: TGCAGTGCTGCCGGCCAGCGGGAGTCTAGCACCGGGGAGCTGTTTTTT
CDR3: CSAAGQRESSTGELFF

V: TRBV21-1
J: TRBJ2-1
size: .
D: .
DNA: TGTGCCAGCAGCAAAGAGAGAACAGTTCCCTACAATGAGCAGTTCTTC
CDR3: CASSKERTVPYNEQFF

V: TRBV7-8
J: TRBJ2-5
size: few
D: .
DNA: TGTGCCAGCAGCTTAAAGGGATCAGGGAATTACGAGACCCAGTACTTC
CDR3: CASSLKGSGNYETQYF